The rows below give T cell receptor beta chains drawn from one sample of a study of blood T cells in healthy people across ages. MiXCR, applied by TCRdb to the 5' RACE reads, yields one record per CDR3 protein. The table includes 1.4 million or so distinct CDR3 sequences, roughly 43% detected once. Sequencing was done on a sample of blood. These receptors all come from a woman aged 18-29 years in good health. The conserved cysteine and the conserved F or W are not part of the CDR3 here. Fields, in order: CDR3 protein, J gene, V gene.

cdr3_aa: ATSDSGGYTEAF
j_call: TRBJ1-1
v_call: TRBV24-1

cdr3_aa: ASSAQGMYEKLF
j_call: TRBJ1-4
v_call: TRBV27

cdr3_aa: ASSLTGGHATQY
j_call: TRBJ2-3
v_call: TRBV7-3

cdr3_aa: ASSQDPVYNEQF
j_call: TRBJ2-1
v_call: TRBV4-1

cdr3_aa: ASSAQRGSTDTQY
j_call: TRBJ2-3
v_call: TRBV7-2

cdr3_aa: ASSLSGSHEQF
j_call: TRBJ2-1
v_call: TRBV27

cdr3_aa: ASSVDVNEQF
j_call: TRBJ2-1
v_call: TRBV9

cdr3_aa: ASSATLNTGELF
j_call: TRBJ2-2
v_call: TRBV18

cdr3_aa: SAIGESSYNEQY
j_call: NA
v_call: TRBV20-1

cdr3_aa: ASSLGLVAAAYNEQF
j_call: TRBJ2-1
v_call: TRBV7-9

cdr3_aa: ASRRRSEQF
j_call: TRBJ2-1
v_call: TRBV12-3/TRBV12-4

cdr3_aa: ASSLVEGSPNEKLF
j_call: TRBJ1-4
v_call: TRBV7-9

cdr3_aa: ASSQDYRALNYGYT
j_call: TRBJ1-2
v_call: TRBV4-2

cdr3_aa: ASSLFLSNEQF
j_call: TRBJ2-1
v_call: TRBV28

cdr3_aa: SARDRGANSPLH
j_call: TRBJ1-6
v_call: TRBV20-1

cdr3_aa: SVAPGQGAANEKLF
j_call: TRBJ1-4
v_call: TRBV29-1

cdr3_aa: ASSALSRGLETQY
j_call: TRBJ2-5
v_call: TRBV2

cdr3_aa: ASSLNPGPNTGELF
j_call: TRBJ2-2
v_call: TRBV7-2

cdr3_aa: SARDRASISNSPLH
j_call: TRBJ1-6
v_call: TRBV20-1

cdr3_aa: ASSWTGGTEQF
j_call: TRBJ2-1
v_call: TRBV12-3/TRBV12-4

cdr3_aa: AWSHSGIYGYT
j_call: TRBJ1-2
v_call: TRBV30

cdr3_aa: ASSERVAGGRGNEQY
j_call: TRBJ2-7
v_call: TRBV2

cdr3_aa: ASSQDSSGGRNNEQF
j_call: TRBJ2-1
v_call: TRBV4-3

cdr3_aa: ASAEGAGTYEQY
j_call: TRBJ2-7
v_call: TRBV9

cdr3_aa: ASRRSGSTDTQY
j_call: TRBJ2-3
v_call: TRBV5-1

cdr3_aa: ASSRTRQENYGYT
j_call: TRBJ1-2
v_call: TRBV7-9

cdr3_aa: ASSAGGGHFTDTQY
j_call: TRBJ2-3
v_call: TRBV7-9

cdr3_aa: ASSHLGLAGVETQY
j_call: TRBJ2-5
v_call: TRBV4-2

cdr3_aa: ASSFRTELSNQPQH
j_call: TRBJ1-5
v_call: TRBV7-8

cdr3_aa: ASGLRLAGLYNEQF
j_call: TRBJ2-1
v_call: TRBV7-3

cdr3_aa: ASSLTSGRGQYEQY
j_call: TRBJ2-7
v_call: TRBV5-1

cdr3_aa: ASSQLWGYEQY
j_call: TRBJ2-7
v_call: TRBV4-1

cdr3_aa: SARNGGSSSYNEQY
j_call: NA
v_call: TRBV20-1

cdr3_aa: ASSFSTATYEQY
j_call: TRBJ2-7
v_call: TRBV27

cdr3_aa: ASAPNRNQPQH
j_call: TRBJ1-5
v_call: TRBV18

cdr3_aa: ASFTWGAMNTEAF
j_call: TRBJ1-1
v_call: TRBV6-6